Each of the 26 T cell receptor beta chains below was sequenced from the same sample in a study of OX40 agonist ivuxolimab in advanced cancers. Receptors were amplified or captured by the immunoSEQ multiplex PCR assay. TCRdb provides this immuneACCESS table in a form limited to in-frame rearrangements. Some clones are lacking; in checked studies, under half of them reflect an unresolved V gene, and why the rest are absent is not known. The table for this sample lists tens of thousands of clones; about 86% of them were counted only once. Jointly, the top ten make up roughly 0.9% of the sample. The source material was CD4+ or CD8+ T cells sorted from blood, sampled in a trial of the OX40 agonist ivuxolimab. These TCRs come from an adult with an advanced solid tumor such as melanoma, head and neck, liver or kidney cancer.

The genes are TRBV27 and TRBJ1-4; 8 nucleotides line up with TRBD1. The CDR3 covers 14 residues. V lost 5 bases and J lost 10; bases outside the gene matches: 9. Germline V gene data show CDR1 as MNHEY and CDR2 as SMNVEV (reference sequence). The CDR3 spells CASSRQGRSRKLFF. The CDR3 coding sequence is TGTGCCAGCAGTAGACAGGGGAGGAGTCGAAAACTGTTTTTT.

The chain has TRBV28 and TRBJ1-2; D is possibly TRBD1 (5 bases). V gave up 6 bases and J gave up 4 bases, with 15 bases separating them. Germline CDR1 reads MDHEN; CDR2 reads SYDVKM. The CDR3 runs 14 residues. The CDR3, as DNA: TGTGCCAGCAGCCTTCCGGGACGGTCCTATGGCTACACCTTC. Residues: CASSLPGRSYGYTF.

V gene TRBV30 combines with J gene TRBJ1-1; no clear D gene. The CDR3 covers 14 residues. Deletions cut 4 bases from V and 0 bases from J, with 12 bases between. CDR1 and CDR2 from the germline V gene are GTSNPN and SVGIG (reference sequence). The CDR3 sequence: CAWTPITVNTEAFF. As DNA, the CDR3 is TGTGCCTGGACCCCTATAACAGTGAACACTGAAGCTTTCTTT.

V is TRBV7-9 and J is TRBJ1-4, with D possibly TRBD1 on 6 matching bases. Deletions cut 6 bases from V and 0 bases from J, with 20 bases between. CDR1 and CDR2 from the germline V gene are SEHNR and FQNEAQ (reference sequence). This CDR3 is 18 amino acids long. The CDR3 loop is CASSFRATGITTNEKLFF. DNA for the CDR3: TGTGCCAGCAGTTTCAGGGCGACAGGAATCACAACTAATGAAAAACTGTTTTTT.

The chain is built from TRBV18 and TRBJ2-7; D not certain. The germline V and J ends were trimmed by 6 bases and 0 bases, with 18 bases remaining between them. In germline, CDR1 is KGHSH, CDR2 LQKENI. CDR3 length: 16 amino acids. CDR3 region: CASSEGSPLFSYEQYF. The CDR3 nucleotides are TGTGCCAGCTCGGAAGGTAGTCCCCTTTTCTCCTACGAGCAGTACTTC.

This chain uses TRBV7-8 with TRBJ2-2; D is uncertain. Per germline, CDR1 SGHVS and CDR2 FQNEAQ. V dropped 0 bases and J dropped 7 bases, with 9 bases sitting between them. The CDR3 consists of 14 residues. The CDR3 sequence: CASSLAAVVGELFF. The DNA of the CDR3 is TGTGCCAGCAGCTTAGCGGCGGTTGTCGGGGAGCTGTTTTTT.

CDR3 residues: CASSPVRVGNTEAFF. Here the CDR3 DNA reads TGTGCCAGCTCACCAGTCAGGGTGGGGAACACTGAAGCTTTCTTT. The rearrangement joins TRBV18 to TRBJ1-1, with D possibly being TRBD1 (5 bases). V shed 2 bases and J shed 1 base, with 11 bases lying between them. The CDR3 totals 15 residues. Germline V CDR1 and CDR2: KGHSH, LQKENI.

J is TRBJ2-7 and V is TRBV6-1; D gene uncertain. CDR3 length: 13 amino acids. V lost 6 bases and J lost 3, with 12 bases in between. Germline-derived CDR1 and CDR2 are MNHNS and SASEGT. The CDR3 sequence is CASRLGRVYEQYF. The CDR3 DNA is TGTGCCAGCAGGCTAGGACGGGTCTACGAGCAGTACTTC.

The chain is built from TRBV4-1 and TRBJ2-7, with 13 bases identical to TRBD2. The V gene end was trimmed by 2 bases and the J gene end by 5 bases; junction bases not matched to a gene: 12. CDR3 size: 18 residues. Germline CDR1 is MGHRA and CDR2 is YSYEKL. The CDR3 DNA reads as TGCGCCAGCAGCCAATCCACTAGCGGGGGGGCCGCGGTAAACGAGCAGTACTTC. It is translated as CASSQSTSGGAAVNEQYF.

V and J are TRBV30 and TRBJ2-3, with TRBD2 matching 12 bases. Germline-derived CDR1 and CDR2 are GTSNPN and SVGIG (reference sequence). The V segment lost 7 bases and the J segment 0 bases; nucleotides outside the gene matches: 8. The CDR3 is 16 amino acids. The CDR3 DNA reads TGTGCCTTGACTAGCGGGGGAGCAACTAGCACAGATACGCAGTATTTT. This gives the protein CALTSGGATSTDTQYF.

The chain employs TRBV7-9 and TRBJ2-2, with D tentatively TRBD1 or TRBD2 (5 bases each). Germline V gives CDR1 SEHNR, CDR2 FQNEAQ (reference sequence). Deletions cut 4 bases from V and 7 bases from J, with 16 bases between. CDR3 length: 15 residues. CDR3 residues: CASSSRRGRDGELFF. The CDR3 DNA sequence: TGTGCCAGCAGCTCCCGACGGGGCCGGGACGGGGAGCTGTTTTTT. The whole variable domain, remainder taken from reference TRBV7-9 and TRBJ2-2, is DTGVSQNPRHKITKRGQNVTFRCDPISEHNRLYWYRQTLGQGPEFLTYFQNEAQLEKSRLLSDRFSAERPKGSFSTLEIQRTEQGDSAMYLCASSSRRGRDGELFFGEGSRLTVL.

The chain uses TRBV7-8 and TRBJ2-2; tentatively, D is TRBD2 (5 bases). Trimming took 6 bases from V and 4 from J, leaving 12 bases between them. CDR3 size: 14 residues. CDR1 is SGHVS, CDR2 FQNEAQ, per germline. The CDR3: CASSSGVGTGELFF. The CDR3 bases are TGTGCCAGCAGTTCCGGGGTTGGCACCGGGGAGCTGTTTTTT. Using reference TRBV7-8 and TRBJ2-2 for the parts outside the CDR3, the full variable domain is GAGVSQSPRYKVAKRGQDVALRCDPISGHVSLFWYQQALGQGPEFLTYFQNEAQLDKSGLPSDRFFAERPEGSVSTLKIQRTQQEDSAVYLCASSSGVGTGELFFGEGSRLTVL.

This clone showed up just once. The rearrangement uses TRBV11-3 and TRBJ2-1; 8 nucleotides agree with TRBD2. The ends lost 0 bases at V and 1 base at J; junction bases unmatched: 5. CDR3 length equals 17 residues. Germline CDR1 reads SGHNT; CDR2 reads YENEEA. The DNA for the CDR3 is TGTGCCAGCAGCTTAGATAGGCGGGGGGTTTCCTACAATGAGCAGTTCTTC. This gives the protein CASSLDRRGVSYNEQFF.

Here the CDR3 DNA reads TGCAGCCCCAGGGTCGATGAAAAACTGTTTTTT. Translation: CSPRVDEKLFF. The chain uses TRBV29-1 and TRBJ1-4, with D perhaps TRBD1 (5 bases). The CDR3 consists of 11 residues. In germline, CDR1 is SQVTM, CDR2 ANQGSEA. V was shortened by 8 bases and J by 6 bases, with 10 bases between the two germline ends.

The chain employs TRBV11-2 and TRBJ2-7; 7 positions match TRBD1. Germline V gene sequence: CDR1 SGHAT, CDR2 FQNNGV. The CDR3 covers 15 residues. After removal of 5 bases from V and 0 bases from J, the junction contained 7 bases not matched to a gene. CDR3 DNA: TGTGCCAGCAGCGGGACAGAGAACCTCTCCTACGAGCAGTACTTC. As protein: CASSGTENLSYEQYF.

The J gene is TRBJ1-6, the V gene TRBV7-2; tentative D call: TRBD1 (6 bases). With 7 bases removed from V and 7 bases from J, the gap between germline ends came to 14 bases. CDR3 size: 14 residues. Germline CDR1 reads SGHTA; CDR2 reads FQGNSA. CDR3 in amino acids: CASNLIGGNSPLHF. CDR3 sequence (DNA): TGTGCCAGCAACCTTATAGGGGGGAATTCACCCCTCCACTTT.

The genes are TRBV18 and TRBJ2-5, with no clear D. The germline CDR1 and CDR2 sequences are KGHSH and LQKENI. Trimming took off 3 bases at V and 5 bases at J, with 10 bases between the two ends. The CDR3 spans 13 residues. CDR3 nucleotides: TGTGCCAGCTCACCTCTTTTAGGGGAGACCCAGTACTTC. Its protein product is CASSPLLGETQYF.

This chain joins TRBV6-1 and TRBJ1-4; no reliable D call. Germline CDR1 is MNHNS and CDR2 is SASEGT. This CDR3 contains 14 residues. Trimming stripped 2 bases from V and 10 bases from J, with 14 bases between. Written as DNA, the CDR3 is TGTGCCAGCAGTGAAAGCACCTACATGGGAAAACTGTTTTTT. This gives the protein CASSESTYMGKLFF.

The chain links TRBV5-5 to TRBJ1-5; 7 bases are a match to TRBD1. This CDR3 spans 15 amino acids. The V gene end was trimmed by 7 bases and the J gene end by 4 bases; junction bases not matched to a gene: 11. In germline, CDR1 is SGHKS, CDR2 YYEKEE (reference sequence). The CDR3 is CASQGQAAINQPQHF. The CDR3 DNA is TGTGCCAGCCAAGGACAGGCCGCGATTAATCAGCCCCAGCATTTT.

The V gene is TRBV6-1, the J gene TRBJ1-6; the match to TRBD1 covers 10 bases. CDR1 and CDR2 from the germline V gene are MNHNS and SASEGT. J gave up 9 bases and V 1 base, and 0 bases lay outside the gene matches. The CDR3 spans 14 residues. CDR3 coding DNA: TGTGCCAGCAGTGAAGGACAGGGGGCTTCACCCCTCCACTTT. As protein: CASSEGQGASPLHF.

J is TRBJ2-7 and V is TRBV7-8, with TRBD1 as a possible D gene (6 bases). Germline V lookup: CDR1 SGHVS, CDR2 FQNEAQ. Trimming stripped 4 bases from V and 0 bases from J, with 10 bases between. This CDR3 has 14 residues. CDR3 in amino acids: CASSSGHGSYEQYF. The CDR3, as DNA: TGTGCCAGCAGCTCGGGACACGGCTCCTACGAGCAGTACTTC.

The chain has TRBV30 and TRBJ1-5; 7 positions agree with TRBD1. Germline CDR1 reads GTSNPN; CDR2 reads SVGIG (reference sequence). This CDR3 region has 15 residues. Trimming cost V 3 bases and J 2 bases; bases outside gene matches: 7. In DNA form, the CDR3 reads TGTGCCTGGAGGGCTACAGGGGTTGGCAATCAGCCCCAGCATTTT. It yields the protein CAWRATGVGNQPQHF.

The rearrangement uses TRBV18 and TRBJ1-3; no clear D gene. The germline V gene encodes CDR1 KGHSH and CDR2 LQKENI. V lost 2 bases, J lost 0 bases, and 11 bases lay in between. CDR3 length equals 16 residues. This CDR3 reads CASSPFEKASGNTIYF. CDR3 nucleotide sequence: TGTGCCAGCTCACCATTTGAAAAGGCCTCTGGAAACACCATATATTTT.

This chain joins TRBV5-8 and TRBJ2-7; TRBD1 matches at 7 bases. Germline-derived CDR1 and CDR2 are SGHTS and YDEGEE. The CDR3 sequence is 14 residues long. Losses at the gene ends were 3 bases for V and 4 bases for J; bases not matched to a gene: 7. CDR3 sequence: CASSYGTAIYEQYF. DNA for the CDR3: TGTGCCAGCAGCTACGGGACAGCTATTTACGAGCAGTACTTC.

The chain uses TRBV27 and TRBJ1-2; D gene ambiguous. Germline CDR1 reads MNHEY; CDR2 reads SMNVEV (reference sequence). Trimming took 5 bases from V and 2 from J, leaving 12 bases between them. The CDR3 covers 14 residues. The CDR3 reads CASSGRVQNYGYTF. The CDR3 nucleotides read TGTGCCAGCAGTGGCCGGGTCCAAAACTATGGCTACACCTTC.

This chain uses TRBV19 with TRBJ2-7; 7 positions match TRBD1. The CDR3 consists of 15 residues. Germline CDR1 is LNHDA and CDR2 is SQIVND (reference sequence). J gave up 4 bases and V 3 bases, and 9 bases lay outside the gene matches. This CDR3 reads CASSIHRQGQYEQYF. The CDR3 DNA reads as TGTGCCAGTAGTATCCACAGACAGGGACAATACGAGCAGTACTTC.